This TCR beta chain emerged from a study of shared clonotypes between healthy human individuals. General observations from the study: Sequencing depth was expected to affect clonotype sharing among donors. Naive subsets typically showed greater estimated richness than memory subsets.

Produced via immunoSEQ multiplex PCR; TCRdb's table is partial and in-frame only. The sample lists approximately 1.5 million clones, roughly 98% seen once, with roughly 0.45% in the top ten. Trimming removed 5 bases from V and 3 bases from J; junction bases left unmatched: 8. Germline assignment: CDR1 SGHNT and CDR2 YYREEE (reference sequence). This CDR3 has 16 residues. The donor cohort consisted entirely of Caucasian adults residing in Nashville, Tennessee. In the case of this clone: Antigen specificity is unknown.

The V call is TRBV5-4, the J call TRBJ2-3; TRBD2 matches at 11 bases. The source is a young man in good health. The material sequenced was naive CD4+ T cells sorted from blood. As to subset: CD45RA+ positively selected. The CDR3 coding sequence is TGTGCCAGCAGTCAAGGGACTAGCGGAGGGACAGATACGCAGTATTTT. Amino acid sequence: CASSQGTSGGTDTQYF.